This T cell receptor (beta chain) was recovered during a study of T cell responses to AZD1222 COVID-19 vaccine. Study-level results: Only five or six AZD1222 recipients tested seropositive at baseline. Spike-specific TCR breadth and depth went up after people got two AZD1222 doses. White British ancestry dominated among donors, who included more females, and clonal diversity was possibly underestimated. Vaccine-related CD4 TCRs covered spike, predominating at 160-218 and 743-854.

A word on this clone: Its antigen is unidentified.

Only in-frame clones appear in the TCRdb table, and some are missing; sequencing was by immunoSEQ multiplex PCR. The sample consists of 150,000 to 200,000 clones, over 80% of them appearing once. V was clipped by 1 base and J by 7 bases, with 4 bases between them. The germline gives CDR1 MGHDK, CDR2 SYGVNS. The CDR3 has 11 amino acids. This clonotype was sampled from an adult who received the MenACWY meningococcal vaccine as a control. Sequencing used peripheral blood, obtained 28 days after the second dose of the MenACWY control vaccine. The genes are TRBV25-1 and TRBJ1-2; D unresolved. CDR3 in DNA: TGTGCCAGCAGTGAATCGGCTGGCTACACCTTC. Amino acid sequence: CASSESAGYTF.